The 21 T cell receptor beta chains below were found in one sample sequenced in a study of blood T cell repertoires in COVID-19 (dated by TCRdb to about 2020). Library prep was done by the immunoSEQ multiplex PCR assay. Entries here come from immuneACCESS through TCRdb and include only in-frame sequences with V and J called. Some clones fail to appear in such tables; in the studies checked, an unresolved V gene covers under half of the shortfall, and the cause of the remainder is unknown. This sample is represented by roughly 120,000 clones; roughly 72% of them were singletons. Together, the top ten hold around 6.2% of the sample. The sample consisted of peripheral blood. These TCRs come from a man older than 75 with COVID-19, enrolled during active disease.

This clone was counted between two and nine times. The V and J genes are TRBV10-3 and TRBJ2-3; D possibly corresponds to TRBD2 (5 bases). Germline values: CDR1 ENHRY, CDR2 SYGVKD. Trimming removed 5 bases from V and 2 bases from J, with 17 bases in between. CDR3 size: 16 residues. CDR3 sequence reads: CAISRTPELYTDTQYF. The CDR3 region has the DNA TGTGCCATCAGTCGGACTCCGGAACTATACACAGATACGCAGTATTTT.

This clone has at least ten counts. The V gene is TRBV9, the J gene TRBJ2-3, with a tentative D call TRBD1 (5 bases). Germline assignment: CDR1 SGDLS and CDR2 YYNGEE. V lost 3 bases and J lost 6, with 20 bases in between. The CDR3 length is 16 residues. In nucleotides, the CDR3 is TGTGCCAGCAGCGAGGGGTTAGGGGCCCGAGAGGATACGCAGTATTTT. Translation gives CASSEGLGAREDTQYF.

The count of this clone is one. The chain joins TRBV5-4 to TRBJ1-1, with a possible D match to TRBD1 (5 bases). The CDR3 spans 12 residues. Germline V CDR1 and CDR2: SGHNT, YYREEE (reference sequence). V dropped 8 bases and J dropped 4 bases, with 12 bases sitting between them. Written as DNA, the CDR3 is TGTGCCAGTAGGGCCGGGGGCACTGAAGCTTTCTTT. It codes for CASRAGGTEAFF.

This chain connects TRBV19 to TRBJ2-5, with D unclear. Germline V gives CDR1 LNHDA, CDR2 SQIVND (reference sequence). Trimming pared 5 bases from V and 4 bases from J, leaving 14 bases between. This CDR3 contains 14 residues. The CDR3 loop reads CASSPEVARETQYF. In DNA, the CDR3 is TGTGCCAGTAGTCCCGAGGTTGCCCGAGAGACCCAGTACTTC.

The chain couples TRBV28 to TRBJ2-7, with 8 nucleotides matching TRBD2. The germline CDR1 and CDR2 sequences are MDHEN and SYDVKM. J was trimmed by 2 bases and V by 4 bases; bases with no gene match: 13. CDR3 length: 17 residues. Written as DNA, the CDR3 is TGTGCCAGCAGTTCGCCCTTCTTGCGGGAGGAAGCCTACGAGCAGTACTTC. Translated: CASSSPFLREEAYEQYF. The variable domain in full, completed from reference TRBV28 and TRBJ2-7, reads DVKVTQSSRYLVKRTGEKVFLECVQDMDHENMFWYRQDPGLGLRLIYFSYDVKMKEKGDIPEGYSVSREKKERFSLILESASTNQTSMYLCASSSPFLREEAYEQYFGPGTRLTVT.

The genes are TRBV5-4 and TRBJ2-1; 8 bases align to TRBD1. Trimming cost V 4 bases and J 5 bases; bases outside gene matches: 17. CDR3 length: 18 residues. Germline assignment: CDR1 SGHNT and CDR2 YYREEE (reference sequence). CDR3 amino acids: CASSRLNLVDRADNEQFF. The CDR3 nucleotides are TGTGCCAGCAGCCGACTGAACTTGGTGGACAGGGCGGACAATGAGCAGTTCTTC. Supplemented by reference TRBV5-4 and TRBJ2-1, the full variable domain reads ETGVTQSPTHLIKTRGQQVTLRCSSQSGHNTVSWYQQALGQGPQFIFQYYREEENGRGNFPPRFSGLQFPNYSSELNVNALELDDSALYLCASSRLNLVDRADNEQFFGPGTRLTVL.

This sequence joins TRBV5-1 and TRBJ2-5; TRBD1 matches 7 bases. With 5 bases clipped from V and 2 bases from J, the junction kept 6 bases outside the gene matches. The CDR3 is made up of 14 amino acids. Germline assignment: CDR1 SGHRS and CDR2 YFSETQ. CDR3 coding DNA: TGCGCCAGCAGACGACAGGGAATTCAAGAGACCCAGTACTTC. Translated: CASRRQGIQETQYF.

The table lists this clone with a few counts. V gene TRBV28 combines with J gene TRBJ2-3; D may be TRBD2 (5 bases). Trimming shortened V by 7 bases and J by 0 bases, and 20 bases separated the two germline ends. The CDR3 runs to 17 residues. The germline V gene encodes CDR1 MDHEN and CDR2 SYDVKM. This CDR3 reads CASTSWRIVPSTDTQYF. The CDR3 bases are TGTGCCAGCACCTCGTGGAGGATCGTGCCGAGCACAGATACGCAGTATTTT.

The V call is TRBV6-5, the J call TRBJ1-2; a weak D match, TRBD1 (6 bases). V was trimmed by 0 bases and J by 4 bases, leaving 12 bases between them. The CDR3 covers 15 residues. In germline, CDR1 is MNHEY, CDR2 SVGAGI. Here the CDR3 reads CASSYSGGVSYGYTF. CDR3 in DNA: TGTGCCAGCAGTTACTCAGGGGGAGTAAGCTATGGCTACACCTTC.

In nucleotides, the CDR3 is TGTGCCAGCAGGCGGGAGCGCCTTTACAATGAGCAGTTCTTC. This sequence encodes CASRRERLYNEQFF. V gene TRBV2 combines with J gene TRBJ2-1, with 7 bases lining up with TRBD2. There are 14 residues in the CDR3. The V segment lost 6 bases and the J segment 4 bases; nucleotides outside the gene matches: 6. Germline CDR1 is SNHLY and CDR2 is FYNNEI.

This clone was seen more than once but under ten times. This chain joins TRBV10-3 and TRBJ2-5, with D possibly TRBD1 on 6 matching bases. V dropped 10 bases and J dropped 1 base, with 13 bases sitting between them. This CDR3 comprises 13 residues. Germline CDR1 ENHRY, CDR2 SYGVKD. The CDR3 DNA follows: TGTGCCACCTCAAGGGGGATCCAAGAGACCCAGTACTTC. Translation gives CATSRGIQETQYF.

The chain has TRBV9 and TRBJ2-1; TRBD1 is a possible D gene (5 bases). V was pared by 3 bases and J by 5 bases, with 12 bases between. The germline CDR1 and CDR2 sequences are SGDLS and YYNGEE. CDR3 length: 14 residues. The DNA of the CDR3 is TGTGCCAGCAGCGCCCGACAGTCCAACAATGAGCAGTTCTTC. Its protein is CASSARQSNNEQFF.

A few counts support this clone. The J gene is TRBJ1-1, the V gene TRBV28; a possible D gene is TRBD1 (5 bases). CDR1 and CDR2 (germline): MDHEN, SYDVKM. The CDR3 is 15 amino acids. Deletions cut 6 bases from V and 3 bases from J, with 17 bases between. The CDR3: CASSRAGGIDTEAFF. The CDR3 DNA sequence: TGTGCCAGCAGCCGCGCGGGGGGGATTGACACTGAAGCTTTCTTT.

The chain joins TRBV28 to TRBJ2-3; 9 bases are shared with TRBD2. The V segment lost 1 base and the J segment 1 base; nucleotides outside the gene matches: 12. The CDR3 runs to 19 residues. CDR1 is MDHEN, CDR2 SYDVKM, per germline. The CDR3 DNA follows: TGTGCCAGCAGTTTATTTCGACTAGCGGCCAGAGGGGGCACAGATACGCAGTATTTT. This gives the protein CASSLFRLAARGGTDTQYF.

Points on this clone: Sequence at one end of the junction differs from germline and may be a read error. This chain links TRBV7-7 with TRBJ1-3; D is ambiguous. Germline V gives CDR1 SSHAT, CDR2 FNYEAQ (reference sequence). CDR3 length equals 15 residues. DNA of the CDR3: TGTGCTAGCAGCTTAAGACGGGTGAAAGGAAACACCATATATTTT. The encoded protein is CASSLRRVKGNTIYF.

The rearrangement joins TRBV29-1 to TRBJ2-1; D gene unclear. The germline gives CDR1 SQVTM, CDR2 ANQGSEA. Trimming removed 2 bases from V and 4 bases from J, with 9 bases in between. This CDR3 comprises 13 residues. The CDR3 region is CSVERSDYNEQFF. For the CDR3, the DNA is TGCAGCGTTGAACGGTCCGATTACAATGAGCAGTTCTTC.

The chain recombines TRBV19 with TRBJ1-2, with D perhaps matching TRBD1 (5 bases). Trimming pared 4 bases from V and 5 bases from J, leaving 23 bases between. Germline CDR1 reads LNHDA; CDR2 reads SQIVND (reference sequence). There are 17 residues in the CDR3. The CDR3 DNA follows: TGTGCCAGTAGTAGACACAAGAGACAGATTGAAGTTTATGGCTACACCTTC. Translated, it gives CASSRHKRQIEVYGYTF.

The chain joins TRBV18 to TRBJ2-5, with TRBD2 as a possible D gene (5 bases). This CDR3 has 14 amino acids. Germline V gene data show CDR1 as KGHSH and CDR2 as LQKENI. V lost 1 base and J 1 base, leaving 7 bases between the germline ends. In DNA form, the CDR3 reads TGTGCCAGCTCACCACGGCTAGCCCAAGAGACCCAGTACTTC. This sequence encodes CASSPRLAQETQYF.

The chain links TRBV29-1 to TRBJ2-3; possibly TRBD2 for D (5 bases). The length of the CDR3 is 11 residues. CDR1 is SQVTM and CDR2 is ANQGSEA in the germline V gene. The CDR3 DNA sequence: TGCAGTCTAGACCGGGGAGATACGCAGTATTTT. Translating it yields CSLDRGDTQYF.

In regard to this clone: The same CDR3 can be traced to other DNA sequences in this sample. V and J are TRBV9 and TRBJ2-1; 10 bases agree with TRBD2. The CDR3 runs 15 residues. Germline trimming cut 4 bases from V and 0 bases from J; bases unmatched to any gene: 1. Per germline, CDR1 SGDLS and CDR2 YYNGEE. The CDR3 spells CASSPSGSSYNEQFF. The CDR3 nucleotides read TGTGCCAGCAGCCCTAGCGGGAGCTCCTACAATGAGCAGTTCTTC.

A few counts support this clone. This chain's CDR3 is CASSLGIGGQANTGELFF. The CDR3 coding sequence is TGCGCCAGCAGCTTGGGGATAGGGGGACAGGCGAACACCGGGGAGCTGTTTTTT. The chain links TRBV5-1 to TRBJ2-2; 8 nucleotides match TRBD1. The CDR3 is 18 amino acids. The V and J ends lost 0 bases and 0 bases, in that order; junction bases with no gene match: 7. Looked up from germline, CDR1 is SGHRS and CDR2 is YFSETQ.